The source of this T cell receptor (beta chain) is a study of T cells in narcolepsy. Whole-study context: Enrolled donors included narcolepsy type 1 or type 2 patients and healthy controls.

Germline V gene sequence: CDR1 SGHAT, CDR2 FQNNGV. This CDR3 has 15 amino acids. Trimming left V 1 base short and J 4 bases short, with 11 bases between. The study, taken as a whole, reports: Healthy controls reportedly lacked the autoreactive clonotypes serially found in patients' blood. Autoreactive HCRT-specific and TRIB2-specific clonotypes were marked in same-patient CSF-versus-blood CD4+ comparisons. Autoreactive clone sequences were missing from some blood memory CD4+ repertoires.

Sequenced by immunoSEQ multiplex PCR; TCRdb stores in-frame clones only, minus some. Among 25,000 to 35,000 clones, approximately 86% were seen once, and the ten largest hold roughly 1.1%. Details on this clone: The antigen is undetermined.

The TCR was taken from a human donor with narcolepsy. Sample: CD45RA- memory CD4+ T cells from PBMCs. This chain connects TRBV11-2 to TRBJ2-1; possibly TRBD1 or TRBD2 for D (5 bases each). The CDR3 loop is CASSLGRGEYNEQFF. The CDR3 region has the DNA TGTGCCAGCAGCTTAGGTCGAGGGGAGTACAATGAGCAGTTCTTC.